This T cell receptor (beta chain) was profiled in a study of CD8 T cells in ankylosing spondylitis. General study points: Within ankylosing spondylitis blood, a TCR beta motif made up of under 10 highly homologous variants appeared to be characteristic. Disease-linked clones were CD8+ and relatively rare in peripheral blood.

TCRdb called the 5' RACE reads again in MiXCR, with one record for every CDR3 protein. This table holds approximately 400,000 distinct CDR3 sequences, approximately 17% found once. This clonotype was seen a handful of times. Its target is unknown. Germline V CDR1 and CDR2: MNHEY, SMNVEV (reference sequence). The CDR3 sequence is 15 residues long. Trimming cost V 3 bases and J 7 bases, with 16 bases left between them. The sequencing sample was made of blood, either unsorted or a sorted T cell fraction (not recorded which). The rearrangement uses TRBV27 and TRBJ2-1; weak D call: TRBD1 (5 bases). The clonotype comes from a male donor with ankylosing spondylitis. CDR3 loop: CASSFRQGSVNEQFF. The DNA for the CDR3 is TGTGCCAGCAGTTTTCGGCAGGGCAGTGTAAATGAGCAGTTCTTC.